These 29 T cell receptor beta chains share one sample of origin, sequenced in a study of cytomegalovirus exposure and HLA in healthy donors. Clones were read by immunoSEQ multiplex PCR, and TCRdb kept only the in-frame ones, dropping some. The profile shows some 79,000 clones, around 94% of them singletons. The material sequenced was PBMCs. These receptors were obtained from a woman younger than 35 in good health and CMV-seropositive.

This chain uses TRBV5-6 with TRBJ2-7; a possible D gene is TRBD2 (6 bases). Trimming shortened V by 4 bases and J by 9 bases, and 20 bases separated the two germline ends. There are 14 residues in the CDR3. Germline V CDR1 and CDR2: SGHDT, YYEEEE. The DNA for the CDR3 is TGTGCCAGCAGCGGGACCGGGGATAGCGGTCGGCAGTACTTC. Protein sequence: CASSGTGDSGRQYF.

The V call is TRBV15, the J call TRBJ2-2; 7 positions match TRBD1. The CDR3 runs 16 residues. Looked up from germline, CDR1 is LNHNV and CDR2 is YYDKDF (reference sequence). V gave up 5 bases and J gave up 6 bases; unmatched junction bases: 12. The CDR3 region is CATSEGNRGRPGELFF. DNA for the CDR3: TGTGCCACCAGCGAGGGAAACAGGGGTAGGCCCGGGGAGCTGTTTTTT.

The rearrangement links TRBV5-1 to TRBJ2-2; 8 nucleotides align to TRBD2. The CDR3 is made up of 15 amino acids. V lost 4 bases, J lost 3 bases, and 5 bases stayed unmatched. The germline gives CDR1 SGHRS, CDR2 YFSETQ. This CDR3 is CASSRLAGDTGELFF. As DNA, the CDR3 is TGCGCCAGCAGCCGCCTAGCGGGTGACACCGGGGAGCTGTTTTTT.

The chain has TRBV7-3 and TRBJ2-1, with 11 bases lining up with TRBD1. J gave up 2 bases and V 3 bases, and 12 bases lay outside the gene matches. Germline lookup yields CDR1 SGHTA and CDR2 FQGTGA. The CDR3 covers 19 residues. CDR3: CASSLRGQGALLPYNEQFF. DNA of the CDR3: TGTGCCAGCAGCTTGAGAGGACAGGGGGCCCTACTTCCCTACAATGAGCAGTTCTTC.

The V gene is TRBV9, the J gene TRBJ2-7, with 7 bases lining up with TRBD1. J lost 2 bases, V lost 4 bases, and 9 bases had no gene match. The CDR3 has 15 residues. CDR1 and CDR2 (germline): SGDLS, YYNGEE. The CDR3 DNA follows: TGTGCCAGCAGCCCGACCGGGACAGCCCCCTACGAGCAGTACTTC. It encodes CASSPTGTAPYEQYF. The full variable domain, its missing parts supplied by reference TRBV9 and TRBJ2-7, is DSGVTQTPKHLITATGQRVTLRCSPRSGDLSVYWYQQSLDQGLQFLIQYYNGEERAKGNILERFSAQQFPDLHSELNLSSLELGDSALYFCASSPTGTAPYEQYFGPGTRLTVT.

The chain employs TRBV2 and TRBJ2-1; 7 bases map to TRBD2. Germline trimming cut 10 bases from V and 2 bases from J; bases unmatched to any gene: 8. The CDR3 covers 14 residues. The germline V gene has CDR1 SNHLY and CDR2 FYNNEI. CDR3 sequence (DNA): TGTGCCATGAATGACCTAGCGGCCTACAATGAGCAGTTCTTC. Its protein product is CAMNDLAAYNEQFF.

The CDR3 here is CASSLQRQGPYEQYF. CDR3 sequence (DNA): TGTGCCAGCAGCTTACAGAGGCAGGGTCCATACGAGCAGTACTTC. The rearrangement joins TRBV7-8 to TRBJ2-7, with D tentatively TRBD1 (5 bases). Trimming pared 2 bases from V and 4 bases from J, leaving 15 bases between. This CDR3 region has 15 residues. Germline assignment: CDR1 SGHVS and CDR2 FQNEAQ.

The chain recombines TRBV14 with TRBJ2-3; perhaps TRBD1 as D (7 bases). This CDR3 comprises 13 residues. Trimming removed 0 bases at V and 10 bases at J, with 11 bases between. Germline-derived CDR1 and CDR2 are SGHDN and FVKESK. The CDR3 DNA is TGTGCCAGCAGCCAAGATGTCAGGGGGGCGCAGTATTTT. This sequence encodes CASSQDVRGAQYF.

The chain carries TRBV6-5 and TRBJ2-7; D may be TRBD1 (6 bases). There are 12 residues in the CDR3. V was cut by 2 bases and J by 6 bases, with 8 bases left in between. In germline, CDR1 is MNHEY, CDR2 SVGAGI. CDR3 amino acids: CASSYAGVEQYF. The DNA for the CDR3 is TGTGCCAGCAGTTACGCAGGGGTCGAGCAGTACTTC.

The rearrangement joins TRBV5-5 to TRBJ1-6; a weak D match, TRBD1 (5 bases). The V end was cut by 3 bases, the J end by 6 bases, with 10 bases between. Germline V lookup: CDR1 SGHKS, CDR2 YYEKEE (reference sequence). The CDR3 totals 14 residues. The CDR3 DNA follows: TGTGCCAGCAGCTCAGGACATCTTAATTCACCCCTCCACTTT. Residues: CASSSGHLNSPLHF. The entire variable domain, with the rest obtained from reference TRBV5-5 and TRBJ1-6, is as follows: DAGVTQSPTHLIKTRGQQVTLRCSPISGHKSVSWYQQVLGQGPQFIFQYYEKEERGRGNFPDRFSARQFPNYSSELNVNALLLGDSALYLCASSSGHLNSPLHFGNGTRLTVT.

This clone was seen only once. This chain joins TRBV6-1 and TRBJ2-5; D might be TRBD2 (6 bases). This CDR3 contains 16 residues. Looked up from germline, CDR1 is MNHNS and CDR2 is SASEGT. Trimming stripped 2 bases from V and 3 bases from J, with 16 bases between. The CDR3: CASSESPPSVKETQYF. In nucleotides, the CDR3 is TGTGCCAGCAGTGAATCCCCTCCTAGCGTAAAAGAGACCCAGTACTTC.

The chain links TRBV15 to TRBJ1-6; TRBD1 aligns across 9 bases. Trimming took 5 bases from V and 5 from J; bases not matched to a gene: 1. Germline CDR1 is LNHNV and CDR2 is YYDKDF (reference sequence). CDR3 length equals 14 residues. As DNA, the CDR3 is TGTGCCACCAGCTGGACAGGGGATAATTCACCCCTCCACTTT. As protein: CATSWTGDNSPLHF.

In this sample, this clone turned up once. This chain links TRBV7-9 with TRBJ2-7; no reliable D call. The germline V and J ends were trimmed by 5 bases and 2 bases, with 4 bases remaining between them. This CDR3 has 11 amino acids. Germline V lookup: CDR1 SEHNR, CDR2 FQNEAQ (reference sequence). The CDR3, as DNA: TGTGCCAGCAGCCTAACCTACGAGCAGTACTTC. Amino acids: CASSLTYEQYF.

The rearrangement uses TRBV6-6 and TRBJ2-1; 7 bases line up with TRBD1. In germline, CDR1 is MNHNY, CDR2 SVGAGI (reference sequence). CDR3 size: 11 residues. V was pared by 10 bases and J by 4 bases, with 1 base of the junction left unmatched. For the CDR3, the DNA is TGTGCCACGGGACAGTACAATGAGCAGTTCTTC. Its translation: CATGQYNEQFF.

The rearrangement uses TRBV19 and TRBJ2-7; 7 nucleotides agree with TRBD2. The CDR3 contains 14 residues. Trimming removed 3 bases from V and 3 bases from J; junction bases left unmatched: 5. CDR1 is LNHDA, CDR2 SQIVND, per germline (reference sequence). CDR3 bases: TGTGCCAGTAGTATTACGGGACTAAACTACGAGCAGTACTTC. Translating gives CASSITGLNYEQYF.

The J gene is TRBJ1-5, the V gene TRBV6-6, with TRBD1 matching 7 bases. J gave up 2 bases and V 2 bases, and 6 bases lay outside the gene matches. Per the germline V gene, CDR1 is MNHNY and CDR2 is SVGAGI (reference sequence). The CDR3 is made up of 16 amino acids. CDR3 nucleotide sequence: TGTGCCAGCAGTTACGGGTTCGACAGGGGCAATCAGCCCCAGCATTTT. Its translation: CASSYGFDRGNQPQHF.

The CDR3 reads CASSIPGVGSNEQFF. CDR3 bases: TGTGCCAGCAGTATTCCCGGGGTCGGGAGCAATGAGCAGTTCTTC. The V gene is TRBV6-6, the J gene TRBJ2-1, with a possible D match to TRBD2 (6 bases). V lost 5 bases and J 6 bases, leaving 17 bases between the germline ends. CDR3 length: 15 amino acids. Germline V gene data show CDR1 as MNHNY and CDR2 as SVGAGI (reference sequence).

The CDR3: CASSILGQYNEKLFF. CDR3 bases: TGTGCCAGTAGTATATTGGGACAGTACAATGAAAAACTGTTTTTT. The V and J genes are TRBV19 and TRBJ1-4, with 7 bases lining up with TRBD1. After removal of 2 bases from V and 5 bases from J, the junction contained 5 bases not matched to a gene. The germline V gene encodes CDR1 LNHDA and CDR2 SQIVND (reference sequence). This CDR3 contains 15 residues.

In its sample, this clone was seen once. This rearrangement joins TRBV6-1 to TRBJ2-6; D remains ambiguous. V lost 5 bases and J lost 0, with 8 bases in between. In germline, CDR1 is MNHNS, CDR2 SASEGT. The CDR3 is made up of 15 amino acids. The CDR3 protein is CASSPQSSGANVLTF. The CDR3 DNA follows: TGTGCCAGCAGTCCACAGAGCTCTGGGGCCAACGTCCTGACTTTC.

The chain carries TRBV7-6 and TRBJ2-7; TRBD2 agrees at 13 bases. From germline, CDR1 is SGHVS and CDR2 FNYEAQ. CDR3 size: 15 residues. Germline trimming cut 5 bases from V and 2 bases from J; bases unmatched to any gene: 3. The CDR3 DNA follows: TGTGCCAGCAGCCCTGGGACTAGCGGGACCTACGAGCAGTACTTC. Amino acid sequence: CASSPGTSGTYEQYF.

This chain links TRBV27 with TRBJ2-4, with TRBD1 matching over 10 bases. CDR1 and CDR2 from the germline V gene are MNHEY and SMNVEV (reference sequence). The CDR3 is 19 amino acids. V trimming: 5 bases; J trimming: 0 bases; junction bases outside the gene matches: 13. CDR3 coding DNA: TGTGCCAGCAGTGCTATAGGACAGGGGGGAGGCCTAGCCAAAAACATTCAGTACTTC. Translation: CASSAIGQGGGLAKNIQYF.

The rearrangement joins TRBV6-5 to TRBJ1-2, with 7 positions matching TRBD1. Germline V gene data show CDR1 as MNHEY and CDR2 as SVGAGI. The CDR3 is made up of 15 amino acids. V shed 6 bases and J 6 bases; nucleotides not matched to a gene: 13. CDR3 sequence: CASSYRGGTGDGYTF. CDR3 bases: TGTGCCAGCAGCTACCGGGGGGGCACAGGGGATGGCTACACCTTC.

In this sample, this clone turned up once. The rearrangement uses TRBV11-2 and TRBJ2-3; TRBD2 is a possible D gene (5 bases). The V and J ends lost 3 bases and 0 bases respectively, with 7 bases between them. This CDR3 is 14 amino acids long. CDR1 is SGHAT, CDR2 FQNNGV, per germline. CDR3 region: CASSLGDSTDTQYF. The CDR3 DNA sequence: TGTGCCAGCAGCTTGGGAGATAGCACAGATACGCAGTATTTT. The variable domain in full, completed from reference TRBV11-2 and TRBJ2-3, reads EAGVAQSPRYKIIEKRQSVAFWCNPISGHATLYWYQQILGQGPKLLIQFQNNGVVDDSQLPKDRFSAERLKGVDSTLKIQPAKLEDSAVYLCASSLGDSTDTQYFGPGTRLTVL.

J is TRBJ1-5 and V is TRBV5-1, with TRBD1 identical over 9 bases. CDR3 length: 15 amino acids. V lost 4 bases to trimming and J lost 3 bases; unmatched junction nucleotides: 5. The germline gives CDR1 SGHRS, CDR2 YFSETQ. DNA of the CDR3: TGCGCCAGCAGCCCGGGACAGGGAGTCAATCAGCCCCAGCATTTT. It codes for CASSPGQGVNQPQHF.

This clone showed up just once. The chain recombines TRBV9 with TRBJ2-3, with 7 bases fitting TRBD1. After removal of 1 base from V and 2 bases from J, the junction contained 1 base not matched to a gene. From germline, CDR1 is SGDLS and CDR2 YYNGEE. The CDR3 loop spans 14 amino acids. The DNA for the CDR3 is TGTGCCAGCAGCGTACAGGGGGACACAGATACGCAGTATTTT. Translating gives CASSVQGDTDTQYF.

J is TRBJ2-7 and V is TRBV6-1; 7 positions match TRBD1. The CDR3 consists of 13 residues. Germline CDR1 reads MNHNS; CDR2 reads SASEGT. The J segment lost 0 bases and the V segment lost 10 bases, leaving 6 bases of the junction unmatched. The CDR3 nucleotides read TGTGCCACCCGGGACAGCCTCTCCTACGAGCAGTACTTC. Translation gives CATRDSLSYEQYF.

The chain uses TRBV2 and TRBJ1-1, with unresolved D. Germline-derived CDR1 and CDR2 are SNHLY and FYNNEI. The CDR3 contains 14 residues. With 10 bases removed from V and 0 bases from J, the gap between germline ends came to 15 bases. CDR3 in DNA: TGTGCCAACCACTTTAGCAAAATGAACACTGAAGCTTTCTTT. The encoded protein is CANHFSKMNTEAFF.

The V and J genes are TRBV13 and TRBJ1-5; D unclear. Trimming took off 0 bases at V and 3 bases at J, with 9 bases between the two ends. From germline, CDR1 is PRHDT and CDR2 FYEKMQ (reference sequence). This CDR3 has 15 residues. CDR3 residues: CASSLGELNNQPQHF. The CDR3 nucleotides are TGTGCCAGCAGCTTAGGGGAGTTGAACAATCAGCCCCAGCATTTT.

J is TRBJ2-1 and V is TRBV28; 7 nucleotides agree with TRBD1. The V gene's germline CDR1 is MDHEN and CDR2 SYDVKM. After removal of 9 bases from V and 2 bases from J, the junction contained 10 bases not matched to a gene. The CDR3 totals 15 residues. CDR3 sequence reads: CASSRVGTAYNEQFF. The CDR3 nucleotides are TGTGCCAGTTCTCGGGTGGGGACAGCCTACAATGAGCAGTTCTTC.